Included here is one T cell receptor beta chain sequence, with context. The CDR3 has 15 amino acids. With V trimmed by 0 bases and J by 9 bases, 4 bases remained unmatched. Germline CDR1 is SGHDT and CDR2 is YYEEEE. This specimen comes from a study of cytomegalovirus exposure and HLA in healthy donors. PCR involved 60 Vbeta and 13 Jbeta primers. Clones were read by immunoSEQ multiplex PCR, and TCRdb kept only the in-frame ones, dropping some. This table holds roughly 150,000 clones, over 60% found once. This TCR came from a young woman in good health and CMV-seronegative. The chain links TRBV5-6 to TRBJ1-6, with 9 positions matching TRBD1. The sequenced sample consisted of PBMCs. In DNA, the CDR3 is TGTGCCAGCAGCTTGGGGGACAGGGCGCGTTCACCCCTCCACTTT. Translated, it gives CASSLGDRARSPLHF.